A selection of T cell receptor beta chains follows, all from one sample in a study of OX40 agonist ivuxolimab in advanced cancers. Sequencing was performed with immunoSEQ multiplex PCR; in TCRdb, only in-frame clones are kept and a portion is missing. This table holds 130,000 or so clones, 90% found once. The specimen comprised CD4+ or CD8+ T cells sorted from blood, sampled in a trial of the OX40 agonist ivuxolimab. These receptors were taken from an adult with an advanced solid tumor such as melanoma, head and neck, liver or kidney cancer. CDR3s include the opening cysteine and the closing phenylalanine or tryptophan. The order of the fields is clone size, J gene, D gene, V gene, CDR3 protein, CDR3 DNA. The D gene is left open where the match is weak. Clone size is shown for a subset of rows, as once, few, many or a class of expanded clone.

abundance: .; j_gene: TRBJ1-5; d_gene: .; v_gene: TRBV5-1; CDR3aa: CASSLDQNQPQHF; CDR3nt: TGCGCCAGCAGCTTGGACCAGAATCAGCCCCAGCATTTT
abundance: few; j_gene: TRBJ1-1; d_gene: .; v_gene: TRBV28; CDR3aa: CASSLVMNTEAFF; CDR3nt: TGTGCCAGCAGTTTGGTCATGAACACTGAAGCTTTCTTT
abundance: .; j_gene: TRBJ1-1; d_gene: .; v_gene: TRBV11-2; CDR3aa: CASAGGTNTEAFF; CDR3nt: TGTGCCAGCGCGGGAGGGACGAACACTGAAGCTTTCTTT
abundance: .; j_gene: TRBJ1-2; d_gene: .; v_gene: TRBV5-1; CDR3aa: CASSLEGGRQPYGYTF; CDR3nt: TGCGCCAGCAGCTTGGAAGGGGGGCGCCAGCCCTATGGCTACACCTTC
abundance: .; j_gene: TRBJ1-1; d_gene: .; v_gene: TRBV7-2; CDR3aa: CASSFSPGGTEAFF; CDR3nt: TGTGCCAGCAGCTTTTCCCCCGGGGGCACTGAAGCTTTCTTT
abundance: .; j_gene: TRBJ1-5; d_gene: .; v_gene: TRBV7-2; CDR3aa: CASSLAYHTARNQPQHF; CDR3nt: TGTGCCAGCAGCTTAGCATATCATACGGCGCGTAATCAGCCCCAGCATTTT
abundance: .; j_gene: TRBJ2-2; d_gene: .; v_gene: TRBV7-9; CDR3aa: CASMKQDTFTGELFF; CDR3nt: TGTGCCAGCATGAAACAGGACACTTTTACCGGGGAGCTGTTTTTT
abundance: once; j_gene: TRBJ1-2; d_gene: TRBD1; v_gene: TRBV27; CDR3aa: CASSLWGQGSGYTF; CDR3nt: TGTGCCAGCAGTTTATGGGGACAGGGTAGTGGCTACACCTTC
abundance: .; j_gene: TRBJ2-7; d_gene: TRBD2; v_gene: TRBV28; CDR3aa: CASSVSGTVRGGVQYF; CDR3nt: TGTGCCAGCAGTGTCTCCGGGACGGTGCGGGGGGGTGTGCAGTACTTC
abundance: .; j_gene: TRBJ2-7; d_gene: .; v_gene: TRBV28; CDR3aa: CASKPLQGHQYF; CDR3nt: TGTGCCAGCAAGCCGCTGCAGGGACACCAGTACTTC
abundance: .; j_gene: TRBJ1-2; d_gene: TRBD1; v_gene: TRBV7-9; CDR3aa: CASSSDRGRGVYGYTF; CDR3nt: TGTGCCAGCAGCTCGGACAGGGGCCGCGGGGTCTATGGCTACACCTTC
abundance: .; j_gene: TRBJ2-7; d_gene: .; v_gene: TRBV9; CDR3aa: CASSVEGWSYEQYF; CDR3nt: TGTGCCAGCAGCGTAGAAGGGTGGTCCTACGAGCAGTACTTC
abundance: .; j_gene: TRBJ1-3; d_gene: .; v_gene: TRBV6-5; CDR3aa: CASRGSGNTIYF; CDR3nt: TGTGCCAGCAGGGGCTCTGGAAACACCATATATTTT
abundance: .; j_gene: TRBJ2-7; d_gene: .; v_gene: TRBV28; CDR3aa: CAVPGTSSYEQYF; CDR3nt: TGTGCCGTTCCCGGGACGTCCTCCTACGAGCAGTACTTC
abundance: .; j_gene: TRBJ2-1; d_gene: .; v_gene: TRBV28; CDR3aa: CASIGGLQTHNEQFF; CDR3nt: TGTGCCAGCATTGGGGGACTGCAAACCCACAATGAGCAGTTCTTC
abundance: .; j_gene: TRBJ1-1; d_gene: .; v_gene: TRBV19; CDR3aa: CASSMIGQSTTEAFF; CDR3nt: TGTGCCAGTAGTATGATCGGACAGTCAACCACTGAAGCTTTCTTT